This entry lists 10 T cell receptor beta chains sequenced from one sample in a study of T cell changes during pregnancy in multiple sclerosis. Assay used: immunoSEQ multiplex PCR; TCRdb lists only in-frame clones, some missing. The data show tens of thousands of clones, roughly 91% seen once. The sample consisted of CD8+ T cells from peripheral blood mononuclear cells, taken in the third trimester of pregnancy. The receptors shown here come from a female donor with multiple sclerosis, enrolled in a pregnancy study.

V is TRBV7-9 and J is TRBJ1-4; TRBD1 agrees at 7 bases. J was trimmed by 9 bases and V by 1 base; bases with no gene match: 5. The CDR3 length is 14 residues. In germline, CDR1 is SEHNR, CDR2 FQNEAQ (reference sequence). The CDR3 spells CASSLVQGEKKLFF. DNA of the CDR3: TGTGCCAGCAGCTTAGTGCAGGGGGAGAAAAAACTGTTTTTT.

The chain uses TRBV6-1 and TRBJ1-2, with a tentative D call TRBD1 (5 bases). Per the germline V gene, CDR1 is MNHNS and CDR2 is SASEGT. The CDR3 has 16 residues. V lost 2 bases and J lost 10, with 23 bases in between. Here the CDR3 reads CASSEIRRGASGTYTF. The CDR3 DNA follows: TGTGCCAGCAGTGAAATAAGGCGGGGCGCGTCGGGTACCTACACCTTC.

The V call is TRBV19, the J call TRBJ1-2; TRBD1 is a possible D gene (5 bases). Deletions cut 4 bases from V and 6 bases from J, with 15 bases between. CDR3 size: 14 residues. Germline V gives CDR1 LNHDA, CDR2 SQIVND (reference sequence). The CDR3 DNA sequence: TGTGCCAGTAGTAGGGGCGGCGGCTATGATGGCTACACCTTC. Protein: CASSRGGGYDGYTF.

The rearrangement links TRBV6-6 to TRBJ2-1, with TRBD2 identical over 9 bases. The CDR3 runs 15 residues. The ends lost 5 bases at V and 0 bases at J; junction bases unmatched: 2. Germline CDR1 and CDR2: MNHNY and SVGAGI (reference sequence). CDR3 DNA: TGTGCCAGCAGTGTTAGCGGGAGCTCCTACAATGAGCAGTTCTTC. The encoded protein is CASSVSGSSYNEQFF.

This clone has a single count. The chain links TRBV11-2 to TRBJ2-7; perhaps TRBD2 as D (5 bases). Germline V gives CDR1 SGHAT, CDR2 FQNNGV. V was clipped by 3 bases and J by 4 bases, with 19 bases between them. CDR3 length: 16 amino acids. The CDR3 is CASSFDSRARSYEQYF. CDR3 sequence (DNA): TGTGCCAGCAGCTTCGACTCGCGGGCTCGCTCTTACGAGCAGTACTTC.

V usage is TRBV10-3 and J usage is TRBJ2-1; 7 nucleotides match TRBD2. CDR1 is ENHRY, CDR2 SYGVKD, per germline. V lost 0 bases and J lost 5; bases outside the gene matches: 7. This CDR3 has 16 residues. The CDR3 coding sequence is TGTGCCATCAGTGAGTCGGCGGGACTATCCAACAATGAGCAGTTCTTC. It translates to CAISESAGLSNNEQFF.

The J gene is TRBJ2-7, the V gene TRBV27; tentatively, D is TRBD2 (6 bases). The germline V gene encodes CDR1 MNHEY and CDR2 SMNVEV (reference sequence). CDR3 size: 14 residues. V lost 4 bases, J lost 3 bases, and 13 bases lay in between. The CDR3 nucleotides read TGTGCCAGCAGTTCCGGCGGGGACGGCTACGAGCAGTACTTC. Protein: CASSSGGDGYEQYF.

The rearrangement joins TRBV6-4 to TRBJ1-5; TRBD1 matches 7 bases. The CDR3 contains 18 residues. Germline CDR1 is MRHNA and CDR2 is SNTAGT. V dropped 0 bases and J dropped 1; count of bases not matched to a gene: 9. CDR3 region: CASSDSLDRAVSNQPQHF. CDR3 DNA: TGTGCCAGCAGTGACTCTTTAGACAGGGCGGTAAGCAATCAGCCCCAGCATTTT.

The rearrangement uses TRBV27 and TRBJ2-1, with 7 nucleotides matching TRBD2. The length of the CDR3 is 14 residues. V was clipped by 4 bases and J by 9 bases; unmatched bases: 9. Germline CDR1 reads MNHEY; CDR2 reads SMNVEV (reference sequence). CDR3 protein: CASSSRDYLTEQFF. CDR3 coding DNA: TGTGCCAGCAGTTCCCGGGACTATCTCACTGAGCAGTTCTTC.

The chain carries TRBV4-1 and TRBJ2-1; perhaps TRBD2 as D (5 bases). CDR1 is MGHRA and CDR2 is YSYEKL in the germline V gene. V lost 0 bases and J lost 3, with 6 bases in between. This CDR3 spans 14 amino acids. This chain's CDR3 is CASSQDAGYNEQFF. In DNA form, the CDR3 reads TGCGCCAGCAGCCAAGACGCGGGCTACAATGAGCAGTTCTTC.